The 2 T cell receptor beta chains reported below all come from one sample, sequenced in a study of T cell responses to AZD1222 COVID-19 vaccine. Assay used: immunoSEQ multiplex PCR; TCRdb lists only in-frame clones, some missing. The data show 150,000 or so clones, around 88% seen once. The sequencing used peripheral blood, collected on day 0 of AZD1222 vaccination. The origin of the receptors is an adult in good health.

The rearrangement links TRBV2 to TRBJ2-7; D ambiguous. V was trimmed by 7 bases and J by 1 base, leaving 8 bases between them. Germline assignment: CDR1 SNHLY and CDR2 FYNNEI. The CDR3 has 12 residues. CDR3 coding DNA: TGTGCCAGCACCGTAGGGTCCTACGAGCAGTACTTC. This sequence encodes CASTVGSYEQYF.

The genes are TRBV11-3 and TRBJ2-5, with TRBD2 matching 7 bases. The CDR3 has 15 residues. CDR1 and CDR2 from the germline V gene are SGHNT and YENEEA. V lost 5 bases, J lost 4 bases, and 10 bases stayed unmatched. In DNA form, the CDR3 reads TGTGCCAGCAGCCTCTGGGAGGGAGGAGGAGAGACCCAGTACTTC. It encodes CASSLWEGGGETQYF.